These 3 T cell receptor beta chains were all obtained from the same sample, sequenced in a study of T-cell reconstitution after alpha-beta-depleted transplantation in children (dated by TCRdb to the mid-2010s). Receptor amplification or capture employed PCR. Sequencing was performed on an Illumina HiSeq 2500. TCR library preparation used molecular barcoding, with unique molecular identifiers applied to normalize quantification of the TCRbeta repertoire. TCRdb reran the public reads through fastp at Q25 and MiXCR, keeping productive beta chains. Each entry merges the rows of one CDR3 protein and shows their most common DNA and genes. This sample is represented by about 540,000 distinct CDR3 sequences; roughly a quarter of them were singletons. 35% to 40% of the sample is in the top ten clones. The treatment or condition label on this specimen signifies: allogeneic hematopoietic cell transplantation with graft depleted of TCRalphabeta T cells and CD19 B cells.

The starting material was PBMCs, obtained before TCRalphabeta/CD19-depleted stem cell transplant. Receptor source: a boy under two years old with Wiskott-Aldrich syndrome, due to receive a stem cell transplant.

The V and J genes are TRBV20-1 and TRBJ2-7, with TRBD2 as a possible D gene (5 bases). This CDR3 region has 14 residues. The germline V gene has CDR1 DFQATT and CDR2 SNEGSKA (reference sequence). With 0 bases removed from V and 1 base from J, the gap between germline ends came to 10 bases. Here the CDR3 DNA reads TGCAGTGCTAGAGATATGAGCGGTTCCTACGAGCAGTACTTC. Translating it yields CSARDMSGSYEQYF.

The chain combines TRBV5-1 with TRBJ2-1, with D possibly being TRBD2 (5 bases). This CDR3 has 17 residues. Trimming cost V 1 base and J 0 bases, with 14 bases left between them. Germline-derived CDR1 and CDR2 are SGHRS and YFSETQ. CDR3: CASSLSASTSSYNEQFF. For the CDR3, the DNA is TGCGCCAGCAGCTTGAGTGCTAGCACAAGCTCCTACAATGAGCAGTTCTTC. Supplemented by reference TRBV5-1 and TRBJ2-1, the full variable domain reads KAGVTQTPRYLIKTRGQQVTLSCSPISGHRSVSWYQQTPGQGLQFLFEYFSETQRNKGNFPGRFSGRQFSNSRSEMNVSTLELGDSALYLCASSLSASTSSYNEQFFGPGTRLTVL.

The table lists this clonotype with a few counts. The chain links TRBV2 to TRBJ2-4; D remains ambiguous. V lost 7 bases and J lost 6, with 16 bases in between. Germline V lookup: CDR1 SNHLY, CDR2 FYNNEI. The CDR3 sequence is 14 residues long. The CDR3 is CASNGNGGGNIQYF. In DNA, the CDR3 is TGTGCCAGCAACGGAAATGGTGGTGGAAACATTCAGTACTTC.